These T cell receptor beta chains were read from a single sample in a study of blood T cell repertoires in COVID-19. Measured with immunoSEQ multiplex PCR; TCRdb has only the in-frame clones, and not every one. This table holds about 270,000 clones, roughly nine tenths found once. Specimen: PBMCs or T cells enriched from blood (not recorded which). All receptors derive from a woman in her fifties or sixties who had recovered from COVID-19. The CDR3 runs from the conserved cysteine through the conserved F or W. A D gene is named only where the DNA matches it firmly. Clone size is stated in some rows and not others, as once, few, many or a class when expanded.

v_call: TRBV5-1; d_call: -; j_call: TRBJ2-7; clone_size: -; cdr3_length: 13; cdr3_nt: TGCGCCAGCAGCTCCCAGGACACCTACGAGCAGTACTTC; cdr3_aa: CASSSQDTYEQYF
v_call: TRBV28; d_call: TRBD1; j_call: TRBJ1-1; clone_size: -; cdr3_length: 14; cdr3_nt: TGTGCCAGCAGCCCCGGGGGAGACAGGGGATTAGCTTTCTTT; cdr3_aa: CASSPGGDRGLAFF
v_call: TRBV11-2; d_call: -; j_call: TRBJ2-2; clone_size: -; cdr3_length: 16; cdr3_nt: TGTGCCAGCAGCTTTTACTCCCAGGTTTGGACCGGGGAGCTGTTTTTT; cdr3_aa: CASSFYSQVWTGELFF
v_call: TRBV29-1; d_call: TRBD1; j_call: TRBJ1-6; clone_size: -; cdr3_length: 15; cdr3_nt: TGCAGCGTCTTAACCGGGACAGGGCTTAATTCACCCCTCCACTTT; cdr3_aa: CSVLTGTGLNSPLHF
v_call: TRBV12-3/TRBV12-4; d_call: -; j_call: TRBJ1-2; clone_size: once; cdr3_length: 13; cdr3_nt: TGTGCCAGCAGGCTGACAGGCAACTATGGCTACACCTTC; cdr3_aa: CASRLTGNYGYTF
v_call: TRBV28; d_call: TRBD2; j_call: TRBJ2-3; clone_size: -; cdr3_length: 21; cdr3_nt: TGTGCCAGCAGTTGGGACACCGGGACTAGCCTGGTCAGGGCCCCATCAGATACGCAGTATTTT; cdr3_aa: CASSWDTGTSLVRAPSDTQYF
v_call: TRBV7-3; d_call: TRBD2; j_call: TRBJ2-5; clone_size: -; cdr3_length: 14; cdr3_nt: TGTGCCAGCAGCATGTCGGGACTAGCGGGGACCCAGTACTTC; cdr3_aa: CASSMSGLAGTQYF
v_call: TRBV11-2; d_call: -; j_call: TRBJ1-6; clone_size: -; cdr3_length: 13; cdr3_nt: TGTGCCAGCAGCACGAGGGATTGGTCACCCCTCCACTTT; cdr3_aa: CASSTRDWSPLHF
v_call: TRBV5-1; d_call: TRBD1; j_call: TRBJ1-2; clone_size: -; cdr3_length: 15; cdr3_nt: TGCGCCAGCAGCCGAGGGACAGGGATAGGCTATGGCTACACCTTC; cdr3_aa: CASSRGTGIGYGYTF
v_call: TRBV11-2; d_call: TRBD2; j_call: TRBJ2-5; clone_size: -; cdr3_length: 15; cdr3_nt: TGTGCCAGCAGCCTAGAGACTAGCGGGAAAGAGACCCAGTACTTC; cdr3_aa: CASSLETSGKETQYF
v_call: TRBV2; d_call: TRBD1; j_call: TRBJ1-4; clone_size: -; cdr3_length: 14; cdr3_nt: TGTGCCACCAACAGGGGACAGGCTAATGAAAAACTGTTTTTT; cdr3_aa: CATNRGQANEKLFF
v_call: TRBV6-5; d_call: TRBD2; j_call: TRBJ2-1; clone_size: -; cdr3_length: 14; cdr3_nt: TGTGCCAGCAGTTCGGGGACTAGAAACAATGAGCAGTTCTTC; cdr3_aa: CASSSGTRNNEQFF
v_call: TRBV10-2; d_call: -; j_call: TRBJ1-2; clone_size: -; cdr3_length: 13; cdr3_nt: TGCGCCAGCAGTGAGGGCAGGTGGGATGGCTACACCTTC; cdr3_aa: CASSEGRWDGYTF
v_call: TRBV7-6; d_call: TRBD1; j_call: TRBJ2-5; clone_size: -; cdr3_length: 16; cdr3_nt: TGTGCCAGCAGCTCAGACAGGGTCGTCGGGCAAGAGACCCAGTACTTC; cdr3_aa: CASSSDRVVGQETQYF
v_call: TRBV20-1; d_call: TRBD1; j_call: TRBJ1-1; clone_size: -; cdr3_length: 15; cdr3_nt: TGCAGTGCTAGTCTGACAGGGGGCTTTCTGGCTGAAGCTTTCTTT; cdr3_aa: CSASLTGGFLAEAFF
v_call: TRBV7-3; d_call: -; j_call: TRBJ2-5; clone_size: -; cdr3_length: 13; cdr3_nt: TGTGCCAGCAGCTCCCAGCGGGAAGAGACCCAGTACTTC; cdr3_aa: CASSSQREETQYF
v_call: TRBV2; d_call: -; j_call: TRBJ1-4; clone_size: -; cdr3_length: 17; cdr3_nt: TGTGCCAGCAGTGAAGTTGGCAGGGGATTTAGTGATGAAAAACTGTTTTTT; cdr3_aa: CASSEVGRGFSDEKLFF
v_call: TRBV6-2/TRBV6-3; d_call: TRBD2; j_call: TRBJ2-7; clone_size: -; cdr3_length: 15; cdr3_nt: TGTGCCAGCAGTCGAGGACTAGCGGACGCCTACGAGCAGTACTTC; cdr3_aa: CASSRGLADAYEQYF
v_call: TRBV5-1; d_call: -; j_call: TRBJ2-1; clone_size: -; cdr3_length: 16; cdr3_nt: TGCGCCAGCAGCTTCTATAGCGGAGGCTCCTACAATGAGCAGTTCTTC; cdr3_aa: CASSFYSGGSYNEQFF
v_call: TRBV7-8; d_call: TRBD2; j_call: TRBJ2-5; clone_size: -; cdr3_length: 15; cdr3_nt: TGTGCCAGCAGCTTAGAGGGAGCGGGGAGAGAGACCCAGTACTTC; cdr3_aa: CASSLEGAGRETQYF
v_call: TRBV28; d_call: -; j_call: TRBJ1-5; clone_size: -; cdr3_length: 17; cdr3_nt: TGTGCCAGCAGTTTTGGCGGGAGTATGGCTAGCAATCAGCCCCAGCATTTT; cdr3_aa: CASSFGGSMASNQPQHF
v_call: TRBV28; d_call: TRBD1; j_call: TRBJ1-1; clone_size: -; cdr3_length: 15; cdr3_nt: TGTGCCAGCAGTTTTAAGGGACAGGGTGGGACTGAAGCTTTCTTT; cdr3_aa: CASSFKGQGGTEAFF
v_call: TRBV5-1; d_call: -; j_call: TRBJ1-6; clone_size: -; cdr3_length: 16; cdr3_nt: TGCGCCAGCAGCTTGAGGAGCGGGCAGGGAGATTCACCCCTCCACTTT; cdr3_aa: CASSLRSGQGDSPLHF
v_call: TRBV25-1; d_call: -; j_call: TRBJ2-2; clone_size: -; cdr3_length: 12; cdr3_nt: TGTGCCAGCGGACAGTCCACCGGGGAGCTGTTTTTT; cdr3_aa: CASGQSTGELFF
v_call: TRBV9; d_call: TRBD1; j_call: TRBJ1-1; clone_size: -; cdr3_length: 15; cdr3_nt: TGTGCCAGCAGCCCCCGGACAGGGGGCTACACTGAAGCTTTCTTT; cdr3_aa: CASSPRTGGYTEAFF
v_call: TRBV30; d_call: -; j_call: TRBJ2-6; clone_size: -; cdr3_length: 14; cdr3_nt: TGTGCCTGGAACACAGGGTCTGGGGCCAACGTCCTGACTTTC; cdr3_aa: CAWNTGSGANVLTF
v_call: TRBV20-1; d_call: TRBD1; j_call: TRBJ2-7; clone_size: -; cdr3_length: 11; cdr3_nt: TGCAGTGCCCGGGACAGCTACGAGCAGTACTTC; cdr3_aa: CSARDSYEQYF
v_call: TRBV27; d_call: TRBD2; j_call: TRBJ2-6; clone_size: -; cdr3_length: 19; cdr3_nt: TGTGCCAGCAGTATACGGACTAGCGGGATCAACTCTGGGGCCAACGTCCTGACTTTC; cdr3_aa: CASSIRTSGINSGANVLTF
v_call: TRBV5-8; d_call: TRBD2; j_call: TRBJ2-5; clone_size: -; cdr3_length: 17; cdr3_nt: TGTGCCAGCAGCTTGGGAAGACTAGCGGGAGGGCGGGAGACCCAGTACTTC; cdr3_aa: CASSLGRLAGGRETQYF
v_call: TRBV25-1; d_call: TRBD2; j_call: TRBJ2-2; clone_size: -; cdr3_length: 17; cdr3_nt: TGTGCCAGCAGCGAGCTTAGCGGGAGGGCTAACACCGGGGAGCTGTTTTTT; cdr3_aa: CASSELSGRANTGELFF
v_call: TRBV4-1; d_call: TRBD1; j_call: TRBJ2-7; clone_size: -; cdr3_length: 15; cdr3_nt: TGCGCCAGCAGCCAGACCGGGACAGGGAAGTACGAGCAGTACTTC; cdr3_aa: CASSQTGTGKYEQYF
v_call: TRBV18; d_call: TRBD1; j_call: TRBJ1-1; clone_size: -; cdr3_length: 17; cdr3_nt: TGTGCCAGCTCAAGCCGGGACAGGGGGGCGTGGGGCACTGAAGCTTTCTTT; cdr3_aa: CASSSRDRGAWGTEAFF
v_call: TRBV9; d_call: TRBD1; j_call: TRBJ1-5; clone_size: -; cdr3_length: 15; cdr3_nt: TGTGCCAGCAGCCATACAGGGGACAGCAATCAGCCCCAGCATTTT; cdr3_aa: CASSHTGDSNQPQHF
v_call: TRBV9; d_call: -; j_call: TRBJ2-6; clone_size: -; cdr3_length: 15; cdr3_nt: TGTGCCAGCAGCGCAACTAGTCCTGGGGCCAACGTCCTGACTTTC; cdr3_aa: CASSATSPGANVLTF
v_call: TRBV27; d_call: -; j_call: TRBJ1-4; clone_size: -; cdr3_length: 14; cdr3_nt: TGTGCCAGCAGTTTTTTAGGGGTACGGGAAAAACTGTTTTTT; cdr3_aa: CASSFLGVREKLFF
v_call: TRBV15; d_call: TRBD2; j_call: TRBJ2-1; clone_size: -; cdr3_length: 15; cdr3_nt: TGTGCCACCAGCAGAGGGACTAGCGGGACGAATGAGCAGTTCTTC; cdr3_aa: CATSRGTSGTNEQFF
v_call: TRBV4-3; d_call: -; j_call: TRBJ1-2; clone_size: -; cdr3_length: 16; cdr3_nt: TGCGCCAGCAGCCAAGTCGGGGTTAGGACAGCCTATGGCTACACCTTC; cdr3_aa: CASSQVGVRTAYGYTF
v_call: TRBV4-2; d_call: -; j_call: TRBJ1-2; clone_size: -; cdr3_length: 12; cdr3_nt: TGTGCCAGCAGCCTTGACGGACACGGCTACACCTTC; cdr3_aa: CASSLDGHGYTF
v_call: TRBV6-5; d_call: TRBD1; j_call: TRBJ2-1; clone_size: -; cdr3_length: 15; cdr3_nt: TGTGCCAGCAAGACGGACAGGGCGGGCGTGAATGAGCAGTTCTTC; cdr3_aa: CASKTDRAGVNEQFF
v_call: TRBV28; d_call: TRBD2; j_call: TRBJ2-5; clone_size: -; cdr3_length: 15; cdr3_nt: TGTGCCAGCAGTTTCCTAGCGGGAGGGACCCAGACCCAGTACTTC; cdr3_aa: CASSFLAGGTQTQYF
v_call: TRBV20-1; d_call: -; j_call: TRBJ2-5; clone_size: -; cdr3_length: 16; cdr3_nt: TGCAGTGCTAGTCGCCCCCCGCTAGGTCTCCAAGAGACCCAGTACTTC; cdr3_aa: CSASRPPLGLQETQYF
v_call: TRBV7-3; d_call: TRBD2; j_call: TRBJ2-1; clone_size: -; cdr3_length: 16; cdr3_nt: TGTGCCAGCAGCTCAGCCGGGACTAGCGCCTACAATGAGCAGTTCTTC; cdr3_aa: CASSSAGTSAYNEQFF
v_call: TRBV19; d_call: TRBD2; j_call: TRBJ2-5; clone_size: -; cdr3_length: 18; cdr3_nt: TGTGCCAGTACCGGAAGAGGGGCTAGCGGGAGGGCCAGAGAGACCCAGTACTTC; cdr3_aa: CASTGRGASGRARETQYF
v_call: TRBV6-2/TRBV6-3; d_call: -; j_call: TRBJ1-2; clone_size: -; cdr3_length: 14; cdr3_nt: TGTGCCAGCAGTTACCGGAGAGCTAACTATGGCTACACCTTC; cdr3_aa: CASSYRRANYGYTF
v_call: TRBV5-8; d_call: TRBD1; j_call: TRBJ2-2; clone_size: -; cdr3_length: 15; cdr3_nt: TGTGCCAGCAGCTCCGGGACAGGGCACACCGGGGAGCTGTTTTTT; cdr3_aa: CASSSGTGHTGELFF
v_call: TRBV28; d_call: -; j_call: TRBJ1-1; clone_size: few; cdr3_length: 14; cdr3_nt: TGTGCCAGCAGTTTGGGCTCCATGAACACTGAAGCTTTCTTT; cdr3_aa: CASSLGSMNTEAFF
v_call: TRBV20-1; d_call: TRBD2; j_call: TRBJ2-4; clone_size: -; cdr3_length: 14; cdr3_nt: TGCAGTGCTAGTCAGCGGGAGGCCAAAAACATTCAGTACTTC; cdr3_aa: CSASQREAKNIQYF
v_call: TRBV28; d_call: TRBD2; j_call: TRBJ2-2; clone_size: once; cdr3_length: 15; cdr3_nt: TGTGCCAGCAGTTTCGGGACTAGCGTCACCGGGGAGCTGTTTTTT; cdr3_aa: CASSFGTSVTGELFF
v_call: TRBV5-1; d_call: TRBD2; j_call: TRBJ2-2; clone_size: -; cdr3_length: 17; cdr3_nt: TGCGCCAGCAGCTTCCCTAGCGGCTCGGCCCTGGCCGGGGAGCTGTTTTTT; cdr3_aa: CASSFPSGSALAGELFF
v_call: TRBV7-3; d_call: TRBD1; j_call: TRBJ2-2; clone_size: -; cdr3_length: 16; cdr3_nt: TGTGCCAGCAGCTACGACAGGGGGCCGAACACCGGGGAGCTGTTTTTT; cdr3_aa: CASSYDRGPNTGELFF
v_call: TRBV6-5; d_call: TRBD1; j_call: TRBJ2-4; clone_size: -; cdr3_length: 14; cdr3_nt: TGTGCCAGCAAGATGACAGGGGGCCAAAACATTCAGTACTTC; cdr3_aa: CASKMTGGQNIQYF
v_call: TRBV9; d_call: -; j_call: TRBJ1-1; clone_size: -; cdr3_length: 15; cdr3_nt: TGTGCCAGCAGCCCCCTCCCGGATCGCCGGGCTGAAGCTTTCTTT; cdr3_aa: CASSPLPDRRAEAFF
v_call: TRBV15; d_call: TRBD1; j_call: TRBJ1-3; clone_size: -; cdr3_length: 17; cdr3_nt: TGTGCCACCAGCAGAGCCAGGGGGACCGACTCTGGAAACACCATATATTTT; cdr3_aa: CATSRARGTDSGNTIYF
v_call: TRBV24-1; d_call: TRBD1; j_call: TRBJ2-7; clone_size: -; cdr3_length: 16; cdr3_nt: TGTGCCACCAGTGCCTCTCGGGGACAGGGCACCCACGAGCAGTACTTC; cdr3_aa: CATSASRGQGTHEQYF
v_call: TRBV6-5; d_call: -; j_call: TRBJ1-5; clone_size: -; cdr3_length: 13; cdr3_nt: TGTGCCAGCAGTAACGACCCGGGACTTTTTCAGCATTTT; cdr3_aa: CASSNDPGLFQHF